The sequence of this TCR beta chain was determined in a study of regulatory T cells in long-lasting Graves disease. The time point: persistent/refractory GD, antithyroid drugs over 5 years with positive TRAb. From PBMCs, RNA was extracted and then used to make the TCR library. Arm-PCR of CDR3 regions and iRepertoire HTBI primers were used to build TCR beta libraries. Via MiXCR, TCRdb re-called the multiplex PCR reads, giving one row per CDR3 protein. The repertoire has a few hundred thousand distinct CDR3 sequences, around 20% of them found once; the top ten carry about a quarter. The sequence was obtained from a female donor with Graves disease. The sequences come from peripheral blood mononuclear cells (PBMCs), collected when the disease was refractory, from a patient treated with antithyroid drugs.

The CDR3 protein is CASRTDYYTQYF. The CDR3 DNA reads TGTGCCAGCAGGACGGATTACTATACGCAGTATTTT. The V gene is TRBV14, the J gene TRBJ2-3; no definite D call. Germline V gives CDR1 SGHDN, CDR2 FVKESK. The V end was cut by 6 bases, the J end by 7 bases, with 11 bases between. The CDR3 runs to 12 residues.